Shown below are 26 T cell receptor beta chains from a single sample sequenced in a study of blood T cell repertoires in COVID-19. Clones were sequenced by immunoSEQ multiplex PCR, and TCRdb holds only the in-frame ones, with some missing. This sample has fewer than 350,000 clones, with 80% to 95% found just once. Input material: peripheral blood. The receptors stem from a woman aged 25 to 39 with COVID-19, enrolled during active disease.

The genes are TRBV2 and TRBJ2-3; TRBD2 aligns across 9 bases. CDR3 size: 16 residues. Germline trimming cut 5 bases from V and 4 bases from J; bases unmatched to any gene: 10. Germline V gene data show CDR1 as SNHLY and CDR2 as FYNNEI. CDR3 loop: CASSLKLASGADTQYF. CDR3 bases: TGTGCCAGCAGTTTAAAATTGGCTAGCGGGGCAGATACGCAGTATTTT.

This chain uses TRBV13 with TRBJ2-7; 13 nucleotides agree with TRBD2. CDR1 is PRHDT, CDR2 FYEKMQ, per germline (reference sequence). Losses at the gene ends were 5 bases for V and 5 bases for J; bases not matched to a gene: 12. The CDR3 length is 17 residues. The CDR3 DNA sequence: TGTGCCAGCAGCCCCGGGACTAGCGGGATCCCCCCCGACGAGCAGTACTTC. Its translation is CASSPGTSGIPPDEQYF.

This rearrangement joins TRBV28 to TRBJ1-5, with a weak D call TRBD1 (5 bases). Germline assignment: CDR1 MDHEN and CDR2 SYDVKM. The V gene lost 7 bases and the J gene lost 0 bases, with 10 bases spanning the gap. The CDR3 runs to 14 residues. The CDR3 nucleotides are TGTGCCAGCAACCCCCAGGGTAGCAATCAGCCCCAGCATTTT. Protein sequence: CASNPQGSNQPQHF.

This rearrangement joins TRBV28 to TRBJ2-2, with 7 nucleotides matching TRBD2. The CDR3 is 15 residues long. CDR1 and CDR2 from the germline V gene are MDHEN and SYDVKM. V lost 5 bases and J lost 0; bases outside the gene matches: 3. CDR3 nucleotide sequence: TGTGCCAGCAGTCTTAGCGGGCCGAACACCGGGGAGCTGTTTTTT. Translating gives CASSLSGPNTGELFF.

The chain joins TRBV7-3 to TRBJ2-3; 7 nucleotides align to TRBD1. Germline V gene lookup returns CDR1 SGHTA and CDR2 FQGTGA. The ends lost 4 bases at V and 1 base at J; junction bases unmatched: 2. The CDR3 spans 14 residues. The DNA for the CDR3 is TGTGCCAGCAGCTCCGGACAGGGCACAGATACGCAGTATTTT. It translates to CASSSGQGTDTQYF.

The table lists this clone with a count of one. This rearrangement joins TRBV4-1 to TRBJ2-7; 10 nucleotides align to TRBD2. This CDR3 is 12 amino acids long. J lost 6 bases, V lost 7 bases, and 3 bases had no gene match. Germline V lookup: CDR1 MGHRA, CDR2 YSYEKL. The CDR3 spells CASKGLAREQYF. In DNA form, the CDR3 reads TGCGCCAGCAAGGGACTAGCGCGCGAGCAGTACTTC.

V and J are TRBV11-2 and TRBJ2-7; 8 bases are a match to TRBD1. The germline CDR1 and CDR2 sequences are SGHAT and FQNNGV. Trimming cost V 3 bases and J 3 bases; bases outside gene matches: 4. The CDR3 runs 14 residues. The CDR3, as DNA: TGTGCCAGCAGCTTTGGGGGACAGGACTACGAGCAGTACTTC. This sequence encodes CASSFGGQDYEQYF.

The chain is built from TRBV6-2 or TRBV6-3 and TRBJ2-1, with D unresolved. The CDR3 is 14 residues long. The germline V gene has CDR1 MNHEY and CDR2 SVGEGT. V was trimmed by 0 bases and J by 6 bases, leaving 9 bases between them. The CDR3 DNA reads TGTGCCAGCAGTTACTCGGAGATAGGCAATGAGCAGTTCTTC. Translating gives CASSYSEIGNEQFF.

This rearrangement joins TRBV30 to TRBJ1-5; no clear D gene. This CDR3 is built from 13 residues. In germline, CDR1 is GTSNPN, CDR2 SVGIG (reference sequence). This CDR3 reads CASGRDWHQPQHF. The CDR3 bases are TGTGCTAGTGGGAGGGATTGGCATCAGCCCCAGCATTTT.

The chain has TRBV4-2 and TRBJ2-1; 9 positions match TRBD2. V trimming: 1 base; J trimming: 0 bases; junction bases outside the gene matches: 4. CDR3 length: 17 residues. Germline loops: CDR1 LGHNA, CDR2 YNFKEQ. CDR3 sequence reads: CASSQVIAGVSYNEQFF. In nucleotides, the CDR3 is TGTGCCAGCAGCCAAGTGATAGCGGGGGTCTCCTACAATGAGCAGTTCTTC.

Only one count was recorded for this clone. V usage is TRBV4-1 and J usage is TRBJ2-2; 13 bases line up with TRBD2. The ends lost 4 bases at V and 0 bases at J; junction bases unmatched: 14. The CDR3 has 21 amino acids. Germline V gives CDR1 MGHRA, CDR2 YSYEKL. CDR3 sequence (DNA): TGCGCCAGCAGCCTTCTCGGACTAGCGGGAGCGGTCGAGGCGAACACCGGGGAGCTGTTTTTT. Its translation: CASSLLGLAGAVEANTGELFF.

The chain couples TRBV5-6 to TRBJ2-7, with 9 bases aligning to TRBD1. Looked up from germline, CDR1 is SGHDT and CDR2 is YYEEEE. This CDR3 contains 14 residues. The V gene end was trimmed by 5 bases and the J gene end by 2 bases; junction bases not matched to a gene: 5. CDR3 sequence: CASSPGTGTYEQYF. For the CDR3, the DNA is TGTGCCAGCAGTCCCGGGACAGGGACCTACGAGCAGTACTTC.

As for this clone: In the same sample, other DNA sequences code for this CDR3. The chain joins TRBV7-6 to TRBJ1-3; 7 nucleotides match TRBD1. The J segment lost 0 bases and the V segment lost 5 bases, leaving 7 bases of the junction unmatched. Germline V gene data show CDR1 as SGHVS and CDR2 as FNYEAQ. CDR3 length: 16 residues. The CDR3 sequence: CASSPRQGLSGNTIYF. The CDR3 DNA reads as TGTGCCAGCAGCCCCCGACAGGGACTCTCTGGAAACACCATATATTTT.

CDR3 sequence: CASSPGGRYEQYF. DNA of the CDR3: TGTGCCAGCAGCCCAGGGGGCCGTTACGAGCAGTACTTC. V usage is TRBV27 and J usage is TRBJ2-7, with 8 bases matching TRBD1. J gave up 4 bases and V 6 bases, and 5 bases lay outside the gene matches. Germline CDR1 reads MNHEY; CDR2 reads SMNVEV (reference sequence). The CDR3 covers 13 residues.

The chain joins TRBV6-5 to TRBJ2-1; no clear D gene. This CDR3 has 14 amino acids. Per germline, CDR1 MNHEY and CDR2 SVGAGI. Between the trimmed V and J ends, which lost 9 bases and 4 bases, there was a span of 16 bases. CDR3 DNA sequence: TGTGCCAGTTCTCGCAGGCAGACATACAATGAGCAGTTCTTC. It specifies CASSRRQTYNEQFF.

The chain uses TRBV27 and TRBJ1-5; D uncertain. V was shortened by 6 bases and J by 6 bases, with 9 bases between the two germline ends. This CDR3 has 12 amino acids. Germline CDR1 MNHEY, CDR2 SMNVEV (reference sequence). In nucleotides, the CDR3 is TGTGCCAGCAGACCACCGGGTCAGCCCCAGCATTTT. Encoded protein: CASRPPGQPQHF.

The rearrangement links TRBV5-4 to TRBJ2-7, with D possibly matching TRBD1 (5 bases). Between the trimmed V and J ends, which lost 3 bases and 6 bases, there was a span of 13 bases. The CDR3 runs to 13 residues. Germline V CDR1 and CDR2: SGHNT, YYREEE (reference sequence). The CDR3 spells CASSSQGRPEQYF. For the CDR3, the DNA is TGTGCCAGCAGCTCCCAGGGAAGGCCCGAGCAGTACTTC.

The CDR3 loop reads CASGGGAKTEAFF. The CDR3 bases are TGTGCCAGCGGGGGGGGCGCGAAAACTGAAGCTTTCTTT. The chain recombines TRBV28 with TRBJ1-1, with a weak D call TRBD1 (6 bases). The CDR3 runs 13 residues. Germline V lookup: CDR1 MDHEN, CDR2 SYDVKM. V lost 8 bases and J 5 bases, leaving 15 bases between the germline ends.

This clone was counted many times. The gene calls are TRBV6-5 and TRBJ1-2, with a possible D match to TRBD1 (5 bases). This CDR3 comprises 13 residues. Trimming left V 4 bases short and J 0 bases short, with 6 bases between. Germline V CDR1 and CDR2: MNHEY, SVGAGI. CDR3 in amino acids: CASSWTSNYGYTF. In nucleotides, the CDR3 is TGTGCCAGCAGTTGGACATCTAACTATGGCTACACCTTC.

The chain employs TRBV19 and TRBJ2-5, with TRBD2 as a possible D gene (5 bases). This CDR3 is built from 13 residues. Germline V gene data show CDR1 as LNHDA and CDR2 as SQIVND (reference sequence). The V end was cut by 6 bases, the J end by 0 bases, with 8 bases between. The CDR3 DNA follows: TGTGCCAGTAGCTGGGAGTACCAAGAGACCCAGTACTTC. Translated: CASSWEYQETQYF. Full variable domain (outside the CDR3, taken from reference TRBV19 and TRBJ2-5): DGGITQSPKYLFRKEGQNVTLSCEQNLNHDAMYWYRQDPGQGLRLIYYSQIVNDFQKGDIAEGYSVSREKKESFPLTVTSAQKNPTAFYLCASSWEYQETQYFGPGTRLLVL.

This clone was seen a few times. This chain connects TRBV2 to TRBJ1-2; weak D call: TRBD1 (6 bases). V lost 5 bases and J 1 base, leaving 11 bases between the germline ends. The CDR3 is made up of 14 amino acids. Looked up from germline, CDR1 is SNHLY and CDR2 is FYNNEI. CDR3 region: CASSPGARNYGYTF. The CDR3, as DNA: TGTGCCAGCAGTCCAGGGGCCCGTAACTATGGCTACACCTTC.

The V and J genes are TRBV28 and TRBJ1-5, with 9 bases fitting TRBD1. CDR3 length: 19 residues. Per the germline V gene, CDR1 is MDHEN and CDR2 is SYDVKM. V was clipped by 3 bases and J by 2 bases; unmatched bases: 14. In DNA form, the CDR3 reads TGTGCCAGCAGTTTGCCCCCCGGACAGGGGATAAGGGGCAATCAGCCCCAGCATTTT. It codes for CASSLPPGQGIRGNQPQHF.

This clone has just a few counts. The chain recombines TRBV5-6 with TRBJ2-1; 9 bases are shared with TRBD2. With 2 bases clipped from V and 4 bases from J, the junction kept 4 bases outside the gene matches. Germline V CDR1 and CDR2: SGHDT, YYEEEE. This CDR3 has 15 residues. The CDR3 nucleotides are TGTGCCAGCAGCTTTAGCGGGAGAGGTTACAATGAGCAGTTCTTC. Protein: CASSFSGRGYNEQFF.

Turning to this clone: Compared with germline, one end of the junction differs, possibly owing to a read error. This chain connects TRBV4-2 to TRBJ1-4, with 8 nucleotides matching TRBD1. Per germline, CDR1 LGHNA and CDR2 YNFKEQ. CDR3 size: 16 residues. The CDR3 DNA sequence: TGTGCCAGCAGCCAAGACAGGGGGCCCCTAGATGAAAACCTGTTTTTT. This sequence encodes CASSQDRGPLDENLFF.

This clone came up once. The chain recombines TRBV9 with TRBJ1-1; 9 bases line up with TRBD1. CDR1 and CDR2 from the germline V gene are SGDLS and YYNGEE. This CDR3 has 18 amino acids. Trimming removed 0 bases from V and 1 base from J; junction bases left unmatched: 10. CDR3 bases: TGTGCCAGCAGCGTAGCTCCCCGGGACAGGGTCACGAACACTGAAGCTTTCTTT. It codes for CASSVAPRDRVTNTEAFF.

The chain uses TRBV10-3 and TRBJ1-5; no reliable D call. Trimming took off 0 bases at V and 9 bases at J, with 6 bases between the two ends. This CDR3 contains 12 residues. The germline gives CDR1 ENHRY, CDR2 SYGVKD. The CDR3 DNA sequence: TGTGCCATCAGTGAGTCTCCTTGGCCCCAGCATTTT. Translation: CAISESPWPQHF.